This T cell receptor (beta chain) comes out of a study of radiation and T cells in renal cell carcinoma. With 6 bases clipped from V and 7 bases from J, the junction kept 9 bases outside the gene matches. Germline CDR1 reads SQVTM; CDR2 reads ANQGSEA. The CDR3 runs 13 residues. Sample time point: baseline pretreatment blood. Treatment described: 15 Gy SBRT to primary tumor, nephrectomy 4 weeks later. Radiation-treated patients gave blood at baseline, week 2 and week 4. Clear cell pathology was present in this patient's renal cell carcinoma. Method: immunoSEQ multiplex PCR; TCRdb's copy keeps in-frame clones and lacks some. The sample has 150,000 or so clones; about 88% are singletons.

The material was blood, obtained from a patient whose treatment included radiotherapy and nephrectomy. This chain links TRBV29-1 with TRBJ1-2, with 9 bases that match TRBD1. This clonotype was sampled from a woman in her seventies with renal cell carcinoma. The chain's CDR3 is CSVVRDRETGYTF. The CDR3 nucleotides read TGCAGCGTCGTCCGGGACAGGGAGACTGGCTACACCTTC.